The T cell receptor beta chain described here comes from a study of control samples from healthy donors and cancer patients. Germline loops: CDR1 SGHKS, CDR2 YYEKEE (reference sequence). Between the trimmed V and J ends, which lost 2 bases and 6 bases, there was a span of 8 bases. This CDR3 is built from 13 residues. This table comes from immunoSEQ multiplex PCR, and its TCRdb copy is limited to in-frame clones, with some not included. Here the sample spans 120,000 or so clones, about 90% being singletons. The V and J genes are TRBV5-5 and TRBJ2-2; D is ambiguous. Sequencing was performed on blood. This clonotype was sampled from a man between 18 and 35 years old in good health. This chain's CDR3 is CASSLLISGELFF. The CDR3 DNA sequence: TGTGCCAGCAGCTTATTAATATCCGGGGAGCTGTTTTTT.